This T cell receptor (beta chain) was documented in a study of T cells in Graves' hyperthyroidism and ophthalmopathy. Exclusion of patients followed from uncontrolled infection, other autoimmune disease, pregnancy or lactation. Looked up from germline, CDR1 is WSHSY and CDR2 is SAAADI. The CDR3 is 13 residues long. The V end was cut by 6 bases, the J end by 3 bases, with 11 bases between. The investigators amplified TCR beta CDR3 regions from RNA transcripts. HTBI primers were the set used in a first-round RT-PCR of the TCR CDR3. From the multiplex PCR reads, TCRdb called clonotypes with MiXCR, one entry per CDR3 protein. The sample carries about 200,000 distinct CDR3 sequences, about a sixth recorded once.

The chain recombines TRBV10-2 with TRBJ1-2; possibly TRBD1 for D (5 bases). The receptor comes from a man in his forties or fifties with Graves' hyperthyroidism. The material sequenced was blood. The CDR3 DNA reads TGCGCCAGCAGACCCGGAGGGGACTATGGCTACACCTTC. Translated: CASRPGGDYGYTF.